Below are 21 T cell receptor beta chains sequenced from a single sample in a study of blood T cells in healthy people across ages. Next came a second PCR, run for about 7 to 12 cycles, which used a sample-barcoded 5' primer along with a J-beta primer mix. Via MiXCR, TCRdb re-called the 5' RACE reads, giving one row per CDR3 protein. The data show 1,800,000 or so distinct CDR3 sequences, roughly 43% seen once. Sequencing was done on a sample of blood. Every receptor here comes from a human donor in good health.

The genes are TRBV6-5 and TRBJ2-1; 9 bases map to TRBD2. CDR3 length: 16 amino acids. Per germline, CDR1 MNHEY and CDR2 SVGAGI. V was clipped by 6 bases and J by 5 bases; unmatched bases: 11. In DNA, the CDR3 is TGTGCCAGCAGGCCACTTGGTAGCGGGAGAGACAATGAGCAGTTCTTC. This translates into CASRPLGSGRDNEQFF.

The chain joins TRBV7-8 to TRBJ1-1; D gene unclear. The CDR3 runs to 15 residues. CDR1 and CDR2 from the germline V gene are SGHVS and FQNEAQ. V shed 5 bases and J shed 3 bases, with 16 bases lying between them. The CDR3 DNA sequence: TGTGCCAGCAGCCCCCACCGGGTCCCGGACACTGAAGCTTTCTTT. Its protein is CASSPHRVPDTEAFF.

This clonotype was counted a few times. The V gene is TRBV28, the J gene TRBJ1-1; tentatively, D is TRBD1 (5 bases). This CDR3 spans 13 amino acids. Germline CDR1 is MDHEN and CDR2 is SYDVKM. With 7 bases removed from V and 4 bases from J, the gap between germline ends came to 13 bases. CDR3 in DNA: TGTGCCAGCACCCCCGGGACGGGCACTGAAGCTTTCTTT. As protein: CASTPGTGTEAFF. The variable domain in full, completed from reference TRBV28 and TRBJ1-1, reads DVKVTQSSRYLVKRTGEKVFLECVQDMDHENMFWYRQDPGLGLRLIYFSYDVKMKEKGDIPEGYSVSREKKERFSLILESASTNQTSMYLCASTPGTGTEAFFGQGTRLTVV.

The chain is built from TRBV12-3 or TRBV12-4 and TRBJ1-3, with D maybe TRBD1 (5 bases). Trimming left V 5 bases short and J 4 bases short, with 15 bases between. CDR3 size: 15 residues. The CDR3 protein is CASSRWDGQGNTIYF. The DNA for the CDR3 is TGTGCCAGCAGTCGATGGGACGGACAAGGAAACACCATATATTTT.

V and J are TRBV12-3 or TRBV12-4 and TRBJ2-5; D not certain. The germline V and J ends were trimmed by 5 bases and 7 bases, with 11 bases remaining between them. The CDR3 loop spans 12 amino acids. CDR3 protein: CASSTRRGTQYF. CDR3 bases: TGTGCCAGCAGTACCCGTAGAGGGACCCAGTACTTC.

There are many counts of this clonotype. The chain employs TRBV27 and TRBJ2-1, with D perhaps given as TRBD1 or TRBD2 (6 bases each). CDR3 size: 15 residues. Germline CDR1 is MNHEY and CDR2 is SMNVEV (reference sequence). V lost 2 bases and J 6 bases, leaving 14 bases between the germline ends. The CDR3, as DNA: TGTGCCAGCAGTTTACTTGGCGGGGACACCAATGAGCAGTTCTTC. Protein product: CASSLLGGDTNEQFF.

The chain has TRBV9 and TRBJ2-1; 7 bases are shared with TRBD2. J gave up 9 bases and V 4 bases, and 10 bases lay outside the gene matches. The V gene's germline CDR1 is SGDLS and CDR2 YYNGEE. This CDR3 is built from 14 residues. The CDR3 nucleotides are TGTGCCAGCAGCCCAAGGGTACTAGCGTTTGAGCAGTTCTTC. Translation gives CASSPRVLAFEQFF. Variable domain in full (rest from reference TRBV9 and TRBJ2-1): DSGVTQTPKHLITATGQRVTLRCSPRSGDLSVYWYQQSLDQGLQFLIQYYNGEERAKGNILERFSAQQFPDLHSELNLSSLELGDSALYFCASSPRVLAFEQFFGPGTRLTVL.

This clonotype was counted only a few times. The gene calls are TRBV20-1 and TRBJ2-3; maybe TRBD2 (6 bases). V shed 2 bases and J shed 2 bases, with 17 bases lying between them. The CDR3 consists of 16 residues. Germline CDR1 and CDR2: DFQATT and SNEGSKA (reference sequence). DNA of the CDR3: TGCAGTGCTAGATCGTCGGGGGAAACTCCCACAGATACGCAGTATTTT. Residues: CSARSSGETPTDTQYF.

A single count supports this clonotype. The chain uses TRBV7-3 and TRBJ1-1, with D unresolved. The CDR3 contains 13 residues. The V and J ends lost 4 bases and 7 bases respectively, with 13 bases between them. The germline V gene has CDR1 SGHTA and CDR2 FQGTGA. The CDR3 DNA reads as TGTGCCAGCAGCTGGAACGGGGAAGGTGAAGCTTTCTTT. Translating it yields CASSWNGEGEAFF. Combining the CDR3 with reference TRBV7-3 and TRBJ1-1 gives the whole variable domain GAGVSQTPSNKVTEKGKYVELRCDPISGHTALYWYRQSLGQGPEFLIYFQGTGAADDSGLPNDRFFAVRPEGSVSTLKIQRTERGDSAVYLCASSWNGEGEAFFGQGTRLTVV.

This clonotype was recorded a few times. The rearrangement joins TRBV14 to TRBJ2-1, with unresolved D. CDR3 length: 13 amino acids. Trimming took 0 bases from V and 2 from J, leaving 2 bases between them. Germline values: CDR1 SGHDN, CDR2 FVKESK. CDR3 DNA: TGTGCCAGCAGCCAAGAGGCCTACAATGAGCAGTTCTTC. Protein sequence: CASSQEAYNEQFF.

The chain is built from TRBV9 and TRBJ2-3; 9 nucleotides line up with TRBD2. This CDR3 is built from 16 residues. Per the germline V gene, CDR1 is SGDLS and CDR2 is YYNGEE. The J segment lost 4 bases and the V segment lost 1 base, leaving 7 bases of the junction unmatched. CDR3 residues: CASSVLGGGAADTQYF. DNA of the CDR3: TGTGCCAGCAGCGTATTAGGCGGGGGGGCGGCAGATACGCAGTATTTT.

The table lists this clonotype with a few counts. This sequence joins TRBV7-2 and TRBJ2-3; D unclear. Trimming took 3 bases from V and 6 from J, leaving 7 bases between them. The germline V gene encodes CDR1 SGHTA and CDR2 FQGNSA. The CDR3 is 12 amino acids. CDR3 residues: CASSFMGDTQYF. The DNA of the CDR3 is TGTGCCAGCAGCTTCATGGGTGATACGCAGTATTTT.

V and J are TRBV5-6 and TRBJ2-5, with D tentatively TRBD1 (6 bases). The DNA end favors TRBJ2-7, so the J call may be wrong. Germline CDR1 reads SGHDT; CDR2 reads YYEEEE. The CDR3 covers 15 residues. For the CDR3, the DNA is TGTGCCAGCAGCTTGTCTATGGGGGCTACCTACGAGCAGTACTTC. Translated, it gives CASSLSMGATYEQYF.

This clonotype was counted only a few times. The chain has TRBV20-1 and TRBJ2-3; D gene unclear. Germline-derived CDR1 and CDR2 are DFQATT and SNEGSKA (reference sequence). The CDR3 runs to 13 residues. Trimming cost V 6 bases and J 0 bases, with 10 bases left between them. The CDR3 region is CSALRSSTDTQYF. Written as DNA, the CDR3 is TGCAGTGCCCTCAGGTCTAGCACAGATACGCAGTATTTT.

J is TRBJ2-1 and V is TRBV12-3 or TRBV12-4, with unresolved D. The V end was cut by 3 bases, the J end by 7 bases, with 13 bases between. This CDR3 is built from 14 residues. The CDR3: CASSFDDYGNEQFF. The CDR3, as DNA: TGTGCCAGCAGTTTTGACGATTACGGTAATGAGCAGTTCTTC.

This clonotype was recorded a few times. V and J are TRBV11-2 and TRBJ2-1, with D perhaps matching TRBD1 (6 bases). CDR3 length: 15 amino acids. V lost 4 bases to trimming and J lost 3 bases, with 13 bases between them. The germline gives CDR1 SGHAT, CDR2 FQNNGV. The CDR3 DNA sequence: TGTGCCAGCAGCTCTCCAGAGGACAGCTACAATGAGCAGTTCTTC. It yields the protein CASSSPEDSYNEQFF.

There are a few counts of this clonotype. CDR3 protein: CSVGRLGSYNEQFF. The CDR3, as DNA: TGCAGCGTTGGTCGGTTGGGCTCCTACAATGAGCAGTTCTTC. This rearrangement joins TRBV29-1 to TRBJ2-1, with D unresolved. V was shortened by 4 bases and J by 0 bases, with 10 bases between the two germline ends. Germline loops: CDR1 SQVTM, CDR2 ANQGSEA. The CDR3 extends over 14 amino acids.

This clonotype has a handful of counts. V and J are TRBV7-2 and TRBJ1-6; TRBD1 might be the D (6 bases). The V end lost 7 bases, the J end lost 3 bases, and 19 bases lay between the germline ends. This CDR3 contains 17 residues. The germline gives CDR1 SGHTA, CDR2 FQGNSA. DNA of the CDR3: TGTGCCAGCACGTACGCGGACAGCCGGAACTATAATTCACCCCTCCACTTT. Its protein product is CASTYADSRNYNSPLHF.

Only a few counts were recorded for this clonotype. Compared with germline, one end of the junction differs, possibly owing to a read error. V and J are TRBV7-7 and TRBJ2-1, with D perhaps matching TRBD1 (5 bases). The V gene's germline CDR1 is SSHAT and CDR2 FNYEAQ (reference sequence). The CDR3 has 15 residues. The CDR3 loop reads CASSLGVINYNEQFF. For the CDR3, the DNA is TGTGCTAGCAGCTTAGGGGTCATTAACTACAATGAGCAGTTCTTC.

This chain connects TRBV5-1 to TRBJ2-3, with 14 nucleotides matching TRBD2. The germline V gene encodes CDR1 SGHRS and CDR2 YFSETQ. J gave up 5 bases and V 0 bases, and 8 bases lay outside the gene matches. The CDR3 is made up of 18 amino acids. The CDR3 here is CASSLETGLAGARDTQYF. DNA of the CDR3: TGCGCCAGCAGCTTGGAAACGGGACTAGCGGGAGCACGAGATACGCAGTATTTT.

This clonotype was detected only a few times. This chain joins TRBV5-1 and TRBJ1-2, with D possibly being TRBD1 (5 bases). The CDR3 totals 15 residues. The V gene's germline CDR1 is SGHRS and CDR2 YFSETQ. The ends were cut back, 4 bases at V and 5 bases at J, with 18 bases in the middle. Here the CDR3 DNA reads TGCGCCAGCAGCCCCCCTGACGGGGGTACATATGGCTACACCTTC. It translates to CASSPPDGGTYGYTF.